One T cell receptor (beta chain) is described in this entry. One entry per CDR3 protein results from TCRdb running MiXCR on the multiplex PCR reads. Of about 130,000 distinct CDR3 sequences listed, about 20% are singletons. V dropped 4 bases and J dropped 7 bases, with 14 bases sitting between them. The length of the CDR3 is 14 residues. In germline, CDR1 is MNHEY, CDR2 SMNVEV (reference sequence). Samples came from axillary lymph nodes draining the breast cancer. The data belong to a study of breast tumors, draining lymph nodes, adjacent tissues. The rearrangement joins TRBV27 to TRBJ2-1; D is uncertain. Sequences were obtained from axillary lymph node tissue. This clonotype was obtained from a female donor with breast cancer. Some clones in this sample may be carry-over from other donors' samples. CDR3 DNA: TGTGCCAGCAGTTCGGCTAGAGTAATGAATGAGCAGTTCTTC. Protein sequence: CASSSARVMNEQFF.